Below are 7 T cell receptor beta chains sequenced from a single sample in a study of shared clonotypes between healthy human individuals. The repertoire was sequenced with immunoSEQ multiplex PCR; TCRdb's copy has only in-frame clones and lacks some. The sample carries 850,000 to 1,200,000 clones, roughly 70% recorded once. Sequenced: memory CD4+ T cells sorted from blood. The subset here: CD45RA-negative fraction. These receptors originate from a man between 18 and 35 years old in good health.

This clone was counted once. The chain links TRBV2 to TRBJ1-1; unclear D gene. CDR1 and CDR2 (germline): SNHLY, FYNNEI. The CDR3 sequence is 11 residues long. Trimming left V 5 bases short and J 4 bases short, with 5 bases between. The CDR3: CASSYSTEAFF. Written as DNA, the CDR3 is TGTGCCAGCAGTTACAGCACTGAAGCTTTCTTT.

The chain joins TRBV4-3 to TRBJ2-6; D unresolved. This CDR3 has 16 amino acids. The germline V gene encodes CDR1 LGHNA and CDR2 YSLEER. Trimming removed 0 bases from V and 0 bases from J, with 6 bases in between. This chain's CDR3 is CASSQDRLSGANVLTF. In DNA, the CDR3 is TGCGCCAGCAGCCAAGACCGCCTCTCTGGGGCCAACGTCCTGACTTTC.

The chain has TRBV6-1 and TRBJ2-7; D unclear. Germline assignment: CDR1 MNHNS and CDR2 SASEGT. The CDR3 is 14 amino acids. V dropped 2 bases and J dropped 0 bases, with 8 bases sitting between them. CDR3 sequence (DNA): TGTGCCAGCAGTGAACAGGTATTCTCCTACGAGCAGTACTTC. Amino acids: CASSEQVFSYEQYF.

This chain uses TRBV5-1 with TRBJ1-1, with TRBD1 identical over 7 bases. The germline gives CDR1 SGHRS, CDR2 YFSETQ. The CDR3 extends over 15 amino acids. J gave up 0 bases and V 4 bases, and 6 bases lay outside the gene matches. The CDR3 coding sequence is TGCGCCAGCAGCCTGTACAGGGGCTTGAACACTGAAGCTTTCTTT. Residues: CASSLYRGLNTEAFF.

The genes are TRBV5-4 and TRBJ2-1; TRBD2 aligns across 12 bases. J was trimmed by 10 bases and V by 4 bases; bases with no gene match: 9. Per the germline V gene, CDR1 is SGHNT and CDR2 is YYREEE (reference sequence). The CDR3 is 15 amino acids. This CDR3 reads CASSIGLAGTREQFF. The CDR3 DNA follows: TGTGCCAGCAGCATCGGACTAGCGGGAACACGGGAGCAGTTCTTC.

This chain uses TRBV2 with TRBJ2-2, with a weak D call TRBD2 (6 bases). Trimming stripped 6 bases from V and 1 base from J, with 21 bases between. This CDR3 is 18 amino acids long. CDR1 is SNHLY, CDR2 FYNNEI, per germline. CDR3 sequence (DNA): TGTGCCAGCAGCGTGGGGACTGCCTCTTCGAGGAACACCGGGGAGCTGTTTTTT. This translates into CASSVGTASSRNTGELFF.

The rearrangement links TRBV28 to TRBJ2-7; D gene ambiguous. Trimming pared 1 base from V and 2 bases from J, leaving 6 bases between. Per germline, CDR1 MDHEN and CDR2 SYDVKM. This CDR3 spans 13 amino acids. The CDR3 reads CASSLSQTYEQYF. The CDR3 bases are TGTGCCAGCAGTTTATCACAGACCTACGAGCAGTACTTC. The variable domain in full, with the rest retrieved from reference TRBV28 and TRBJ2-7, is DVKVTQSSRYLVKRTGEKVFLECVQDMDHENMFWYRQDPGLGLRLIYFSYDVKMKEKGDIPEGYSVSREKKERFSLILESASTNQTSMYLCASSLSQTYEQYFGPGTRLTVT.